Below, 30 T cell receptor beta chains from the same sample are listed, as sequenced in a study of blood T cells in healthy people across ages. A second PCR, run for roughly 7 to 11 cycles, used a sample-barcoded 5' primer plus a J-beta primer mix. A single record per CDR3 protein comes from TCRdb applying MiXCR to the 5' RACE reads. Of about 1 million distinct CDR3 sequences listed, 40% to 50% were seen once; the top ten hold 18%. Sequencing was done on a sample of blood. The receptors originated from a woman aged 55-70 years in good health.

Details on this clonotype: The junction differs from germline at one of its ends, possibly a read error. V and J are TRBV28 and TRBJ2-7, with D unresolved. This CDR3 spans 11 amino acids. Germline V CDR1 and CDR2: MDHEN, SYDVKM. CDR3 nucleotide sequence: TGTGTCAGCAGTACCCAGCACGAGCAGTACTTC. It specifies CVSSTQHEQYF.

The V and J genes are TRBV6-6 and TRBJ2-1; maybe TRBD2 (5 bases). V was cut by 0 bases and J by 7 bases, with 13 bases left in between. Germline CDR1 reads MNHNY; CDR2 reads SVGAGI (reference sequence). This CDR3 is 15 amino acids long. In nucleotides, the CDR3 is TGTGCCAGCAGTTACTCGATCCCTCGCGGGAATGAGCAGTTCTTC. This gives the protein CASSYSIPRGNEQFF.

The gene calls are TRBV5-1 and TRBJ2-7, with D maybe TRBD2 (6 bases). CDR1 SGHRS and CDR2 YFSETQ come from the germline V gene. V dropped 1 base and J dropped 1 base, with 12 bases sitting between them. The CDR3 runs to 15 residues. CDR3 nucleotides: TGCGCCAGCAGCTTGATCGGGAGCCTATCCTACGAGCAGTACTTC. This translates into CASSLIGSLSYEQYF.

The rearrangement joins TRBV9 to TRBJ1-2; 8 bases agree with TRBD1. This CDR3 contains 13 residues. Germline assignment: CDR1 SGDLS and CDR2 YYNGEE. V lost 3 bases to trimming and J lost 4 bases; unmatched junction nucleotides: 2. The CDR3 loop is CASSGQGFYGYTF. The CDR3 nucleotides are TGTGCCAGCAGCGGACAGGGGTTCTATGGCTACACCTTC.

This chain links TRBV6-1 with TRBJ2-5, with D tentatively TRBD1 or TRBD2 (6 bases each). The J call may be in error: the DNA end matches TRBJ2-7 better. CDR3 length equals 13 residues. Germline assignment: CDR1 MNHNS and CDR2 SASEGT. CDR3 nucleotide sequence: TGTGCCAGCTCCAACGGGGGCAGGTACGAGCAGTACTTC. Its translation: CASSNGGRYEQYF.

The V and J genes are TRBV24-1 and TRBJ2-3; 11 bases are shared with TRBD2. The V gene's germline CDR1 is KGHDR and CDR2 SFDVKD. Trimming removed 5 bases from V and 4 bases from J; junction bases left unmatched: 4. The CDR3 has 15 residues. This CDR3 is CATSGASGRSDTQYF. The CDR3 coding sequence is TGTGCCACCAGTGGGGCTAGCGGGAGGTCAGATACGCAGTATTTT.

The chain couples TRBV18 to TRBJ2-7; D not resolved. The germline CDR1 and CDR2 sequences are KGHSH and LQKENI. The CDR3 spans 12 residues. Between the trimmed V and J ends, which lost 3 bases and 5 bases, there was a span of 8 bases. The chain's CDR3 is CASSPGRNEQYF. Here the CDR3 DNA reads TGTGCCAGCTCACCGGGCCGGAACGAGCAGTACTTC.

This clonotype occurred a few times. The gene calls are TRBV28 and TRBJ2-7; D is unresolved. V was cut by 0 bases and J by 2 bases, with 5 bases left in between. The CDR3 consists of 13 residues. Germline CDR1 MDHEN, CDR2 SYDVKM. CDR3 protein: CASSLWQTYEQYF. The CDR3 DNA follows: TGTGCCAGCAGTTTATGGCAGACCTACGAGCAGTACTTC. The full variable domain, in which reference TRBV28 and TRBJ2-7 provide the parts outside the CDR3, is DVKVTQSSRYLVKRTGEKVFLECVQDMDHENMFWYRQDPGLGLRLIYFSYDVKMKEKGDIPEGYSVSREKKERFSLILESASTNQTSMYLCASSLWQTYEQYFGPGTRLTVT.

This sequence joins TRBV10-1 and TRBJ1-1; a weak D match, TRBD1 (5 bases). CDR3 length equals 13 residues. Trimming took off 2 bases at V and 3 bases at J, with 7 bases between the two ends. CDR1 is WNHNN, CDR2 SYGVQD, per germline (reference sequence). This CDR3 is CASSETGDTEAFF. The CDR3 region has the DNA TGCGCCAGCAGTGAGACGGGGGACACTGAAGCTTTCTTT.

This clonotype was seen just once. This chain uses TRBV12-3 or TRBV12-4 with TRBJ2-7, with 10 nucleotides matching TRBD1. V shed 4 bases and J 2 bases; nucleotides not matched to a gene: 14. The CDR3 totals 18 residues. The CDR3 here is CASSSYTGTGATPYEQYF. CDR3 sequence (DNA): TGTGCCAGCAGTTCCTACACAGGGACAGGGGCCACCCCCTACGAGCAGTACTTC.

This clonotype was seen a single time. This chain connects TRBV20-1 to TRBJ2-1; D remains ambiguous. The V end was cut by 6 bases, the J end by 5 bases, with 20 bases between. Germline CDR1 and CDR2: DFQATT and SNEGSKA (reference sequence). The CDR3 runs to 15 residues. The CDR3 protein is CSAPRPSPRHNEQFF. The CDR3 coding sequence is TGCAGTGCCCCGCGGCCCTCGCCCCGGCACAATGAGCAGTTCTTC.

The chain is built from TRBV6-2 or TRBV6-3 and TRBJ2-1; 8 nucleotides line up with TRBD1. This CDR3 is 15 amino acids long. Per the germline V gene, CDR1 is MNHEY and CDR2 is SVGEGT. Trimming cost V 6 bases and J 4 bases; bases outside gene matches: 8. The CDR3 protein is CASRPAGGTYNEQFF. The CDR3 DNA is TGTGCCAGCAGACCGGCAGGGGGCACTTACAATGAGCAGTTCTTC.

Points on this clonotype: One junction end does not reproduce the germline sequence, and a read error may be involved. This chain links TRBV9 with TRBJ2-3, with D perhaps matching TRBD2 (5 bases). The CDR3 length is 12 residues. Germline assignment: CDR1 SGDLS and CDR2 YYNGEE. The chain's CDR3 is CASNVAQDTQYF. The CDR3 nucleotides read TGTGCCAGCAACGTAGCGCAAGATACGCAGTATTTT. Filled out from reference TRBV9 and TRBJ2-3, the complete variable domain reads DSGVTQTPKHLITATGQRVTLRCSPRSGDLSVYWYQQSLDQGLQFLIQYYNGEERAKGNILERFSAQQFPDLHSELNLSSLELGDSALYFCASNVAQDTQYFGPGTRLTVL.

This clonotype was seen a single time. The rearrangement links TRBV20-1 to TRBJ2-1; TRBD2 might be the D (5 bases). Germline-derived CDR1 and CDR2 are DFQATT and SNEGSKA (reference sequence). V gave up 5 bases and J gave up 0 bases, with 11 bases separating them. This CDR3 is built from 14 residues. The DNA of the CDR3 is TGCAGTGCTCCCGAGGGTAGCTCCTACAATGAGCAGTTCTTC. This encodes CSAPEGSSYNEQFF.

This clonotype was counted a few times. The chain joins TRBV5-1 to TRBJ2-7; D is tentatively TRBD1 or TRBD2 (5 bases each). The germline V gene has CDR1 SGHRS and CDR2 YFSETQ. The CDR3 extends over 13 amino acids. The V end was cut by 0 bases, the J end by 6 bases, with 10 bases between. This chain's CDR3 is CASSLEMGREQYF. CDR3 in DNA: TGCGCCAGCAGCTTGGAGATGGGACGCGAGCAGTACTTC.

Only one count was recorded for this clonotype. This chain joins TRBV5-1 and TRBJ2-5; 9 nucleotides match TRBD1. With 5 bases clipped from V and 3 bases from J, the junction kept 5 bases outside the gene matches. Germline V gene data show CDR1 as SGHRS and CDR2 as YFSETQ. The CDR3 runs 14 residues. DNA for the CDR3: TGCGCCAGCAGATTCACAGGGGGCGAAGAGACCCAGTACTTC. The encoded protein is CASRFTGGEETQYF.

The rearrangement joins TRBV28 to TRBJ2-7; D is possibly TRBD1 or TRBD2 (6 bases each). Trimming took off 2 bases at V and 3 bases at J, with 11 bases between the two ends. Per germline, CDR1 MDHEN and CDR2 SYDVKM. This CDR3 contains 14 residues. The CDR3: CASSLPGAVYEQYF. CDR3 nucleotides: TGTGCCAGCAGTTTACCGGGGGCGGTCTACGAGCAGTACTTC.

This clonotype was seen only once. The V call is TRBV6-1, the J call TRBJ2-3; 12 bases are a match to TRBD2. V shed 6 bases and J 6 bases; nucleotides not matched to a gene: 1. CDR1 MNHNS and CDR2 SASEGT come from the germline V gene. The CDR3 spans 13 residues. The CDR3 protein is CASRTSGSDTQYF. The CDR3 nucleotides read TGTGCCAGCAGGACTAGCGGGAGCGATACGCAGTATTTT.

The chain joins TRBV6-6 to TRBJ1-5; tentative D call: TRBD1 (5 bases). The germline CDR1 and CDR2 sequences are MNHNY and SVGAGI (reference sequence). The CDR3 extends over 16 amino acids. The V and J ends lost 3 bases and 7 bases respectively, with 19 bases between them. CDR3 nucleotides: TGTGCCAGCAGTTATACCCCGGGCAGGGAAGGACAGCCCCAGCATTTT. It yields the protein CASSYTPGREGQPQHF.

This clonotype was counted between two and nine times. The CDR3: CSATRGRAQDTQYF. The CDR3 DNA reads TGCAGTGCTACCCGGGGCAGAGCGCAAGATACGCAGTATTTT. This rearrangement joins TRBV20-1 to TRBJ2-3; either TRBD1 or TRBD2 may supply D (5 bases each). V lost 4 bases to trimming and J lost 5 bases, with 16 bases between them. Germline CDR1 and CDR2: DFQATT and SNEGSKA (reference sequence). The CDR3 covers 14 residues.

This clonotype was seen only a few times. The chain links TRBV27 to TRBJ2-2; TRBD1 matches 9 bases. The CDR3 sequence is 18 residues long. Germline CDR1 and CDR2: MNHEY and SMNVEV (reference sequence). Trimming cost V 8 bases and J 4 bases; bases outside gene matches: 17. The CDR3 here is CASRPPTLTGGTTGELFF. CDR3 coding DNA: TGTGCCAGCCGGCCTCCGACCTTGACAGGGGGGACCACCGGGGAGCTGTTTTTT.

This clonotype was picked up a small number of times. The rearrangement joins TRBV12-3 or TRBV12-4 to TRBJ2-1, with D unresolved. The length of the CDR3 is 14 residues. Trimming removed 5 bases from V and 2 bases from J, with 10 bases in between. Written as DNA, the CDR3 is TGTGCCAGCAGTCCCCGTGGCGCCTACAATGAGCAGTTCTTC. It encodes CASSPRGAYNEQFF.

The V call is TRBV7-9, the J call TRBJ2-5; D is possibly TRBD1 (6 bases). V lost 5 bases and J lost 4, with 11 bases in between. The CDR3 has 13 residues. Per germline, CDR1 SEHNR and CDR2 FQNEAQ (reference sequence). The CDR3 loop reads CASSPRGPETQYF. In DNA form, the CDR3 reads TGTGCCAGCAGCCCCAGGGGCCCAGAGACCCAGTACTTC.

This chain joins TRBV7-2 and TRBJ2-1, with D possibly being TRBD1 (5 bases). The DNA matches TRBJ2-7 better at its end, which makes the J call doubtful. The CDR3 is made up of 16 amino acids. CDR1 and CDR2 from the germline V gene are SGHTA and FQGNSA. CDR3 protein: CASSLTQAYSYNEQYF. CDR3 sequence (DNA): TGTGCCAGCAGCTTAACACAGGCTTACAGTTACAATGAGCAGTACTTC.

This clonotype was observed a handful of times. The V call is TRBV6-5, the J call TRBJ2-6; D remains unclear. Trimming cost V 4 bases and J 4 bases, with 14 bases left between them. The CDR3 consists of 16 residues. Germline V lookup: CDR1 MNHEY, CDR2 SVGAGI. The CDR3 loop reads CASSSTQGMGANVLTF. As DNA, the CDR3 is TGTGCCAGCAGTTCCACACAAGGGATGGGGGCCAACGTCCTGACTTTC.

The rearrangement joins TRBV6-5 to TRBJ2-3, with TRBD1 matching over 8 bases. In germline, CDR1 is MNHEY, CDR2 SVGAGI. This CDR3 has 18 residues. Trimming removed 1 base from V and 6 bases from J; junction bases left unmatched: 15. The CDR3 is CASSYWAGQGHDGDTQYF. CDR3 DNA: TGTGCCAGCAGTTACTGGGCTGGACAGGGACACGATGGGGATACGCAGTATTTT.

This clonotype was found once. This chain links TRBV15 with TRBJ2-2; D not resolved. This CDR3 contains 15 residues. The V end was cut by 3 bases, the J end by 3 bases, with 11 bases between. CDR1 is LNHNV and CDR2 is YYDKDF in the germline V gene (reference sequence). The CDR3 sequence is CATSRSRGHTGELFF. CDR3 nucleotide sequence: TGTGCCACCAGCAGGTCTCGTGGGCACACCGGGGAGCTGTTTTTT.

This clonotype was detected only a few times. The chain uses TRBV2 and TRBJ1-2; TRBD1 aligns across 8 bases. The CDR3 is made up of 14 amino acids. The germline V gene encodes CDR1 SNHLY and CDR2 FYNNEI. The J segment lost 5 bases and the V segment lost 0 bases, leaving 2 bases of the junction unmatched. DNA of the CDR3: TGTGCCAGCAGTGAAGCTGGACAGGGATATGGCTACACCTTC. Its protein product is CASSEAGQGYGYTF.

In its sample, this clonotype was seen a few times. The V call is TRBV27, the J call TRBJ2-7; D may correspond to TRBD1 or TRBD2 (5 bases each). CDR3 length equals 14 residues. V lost 6 bases to trimming and J lost 3 bases, with 15 bases between them. The germline CDR1 and CDR2 sequences are MNHEY and SMNVEV (reference sequence). The CDR3 region is CASSLRDPLYEQYF. The CDR3 DNA reads TGTGCCAGCAGCCTCCGGGACCCACTCTACGAGCAGTACTTC.

J is TRBJ2-1 and V is TRBV6-2 or TRBV6-3, with D tentatively TRBD2 (7 bases). The CDR3 contains 14 residues. CDR1 is MNHEY and CDR2 is SVGEGT in the germline V gene. V shed 6 bases and J shed 7 bases, with 16 bases lying between them. CDR3 nucleotides: TGTGCCAGCAGGGATGGGAGGGGGATGAATGAGCAGTTCTTC. Its translation: CASRDGRGMNEQFF.